This TCR beta chain was identified during a study of shared clonotypes between healthy human individuals. Findings and limits, study-wide: Despite large depth, rarefaction showed incomplete sorted-subset sequencing. Between four donors, naive CD4 clonotypes were shared at a level of approximately 5%.

CD4+ cells underwent separation, giving CD45RA+ naive and CD45RA-negative memory subsets. 200 to 250 ng DNA, approximately 30,000 T cell genomes, went into each sorted-subset replicate PCR. Using immunoSEQ multiplex PCR, the repertoire was profiled, and TCRdb retains in-frame clones only, with some absent. The sample lists some 2,000,000 clones; roughly 96% were seen once. For this clone: No antigen is known for it.

Trimming at V came to 8 bases and at J to 7 bases, leaving 10 bases not matched to a gene. Germline V gene sequence: CDR1 LNHDA, CDR2 SQIVND (reference sequence). This CDR3 comprises 14 residues. The rearrangement uses TRBV19 and TRBJ1-4; 7 nucleotides line up with TRBD1. What was sequenced was naive CD4+ T cells sorted from blood. The subset: CD45RA+ positively selected. The clonotype comes from a young man in good health. CDR3 sequence reads: CASHPRGQSEKLFF. CDR3 nucleotide sequence: TGTGCCAGTCATCCGAGGGGACAGAGTGAAAAACTGTTTTTT.